This is a list of T cell receptor beta chains from one sample in a study of blood T cell repertoires in COVID-19. Repertoires were generated with immunoSEQ multiplex PCR, while TCRdb's copy carries only in-frame clones and drops some. This sample yields fewer than 140,000 clones, of which 70% to 85% are seen a single time; 11% to 15% belongs to the top ten. The sequenced sample consisted of peripheral blood. The receptor set was obtained from a woman aged 60 to 75 with acute or convalescent COVID-19. The CDR3 runs from the conserved cysteine through the conserved F or W. Fields, in order: J gene, V gene, CDR3 protein.

j_gene: TRBJ1-2; v_gene: TRBV5-1; CDR3aa: CASSSSPTDRDAGYTF
j_gene: TRBJ2-1; v_gene: TRBV7-9; CDR3aa: CASSPRTSANYNEQFF
j_gene: TRBJ2-7; v_gene: TRBV6-5; CDR3aa: CASISGVHEQYF
j_gene: TRBJ1-3; v_gene: TRBV6-5; CDR3aa: CASTRSFSGNTIYF
j_gene: TRBJ2-5; v_gene: TRBV5-1; CDR3aa: CASSRDRGRGETQYF
j_gene: TRBJ1-2; v_gene: TRBV11-2; CDR3aa: CASSFGTGSMSGYTF
j_gene: TRBJ1-5; v_gene: TRBV6-6; CDR3aa: CASSPTVTGARDQPQHF
j_gene: TRBJ1-1; v_gene: TRBV4-1; CDR3aa: CASSQARETEAFF
j_gene: TRBJ2-7; v_gene: TRBV6-6; CDR3aa: CASSYAVHYEQYF
j_gene: TRBJ2-4; v_gene: TRBV1; CDR3aa: CTSSQDHGDGAKNIQYF
j_gene: TRBJ1-5; v_gene: TRBV19; CDR3aa: CASSMAGWGNQPQHF
j_gene: TRBJ2-3; v_gene: TRBV12-5; CDR3aa: CASGLGLAGGPSSTDTQYF
j_gene: TRBJ2-5; v_gene: TRBV5-1; CDR3aa: CASATQAGVQETQYF
j_gene: TRBJ2-2; v_gene: TRBV5-1; CDR3aa: CASSSTGEVTGELFF
j_gene: TRBJ1-1; v_gene: TRBV18; CDR3aa: CASSPAGMNTEAFF
j_gene: TRBJ2-3; v_gene: TRBV7-6; CDR3aa: CASSLADFADTQYF
j_gene: TRBJ2-2; v_gene: TRBV5-1; CDR3aa: CASSLGSGEAGELFF
j_gene: TRBJ1-5; v_gene: TRBV2; CDR3aa: CASTLRRHF
j_gene: TRBJ2-3; v_gene: TRBV19; CDR3aa: CASSTDRGNTQYF
j_gene: TRBJ2-3; v_gene: TRBV20-1; CDR3aa: CSARTSDTQYF
j_gene: TRBJ2-1; v_gene: TRBV30; CDR3aa: CAWSGGLAGGVNEQFF
j_gene: TRBJ2-1; v_gene: TRBV7-2; CDR3aa: CASSPSGSYNEQFF
j_gene: TRBJ1-1; v_gene: TRBV25-1; CDR3aa: CASSEGGAERMNTEAFF
j_gene: TRBJ2-7; v_gene: TRBV27; CDR3aa: CASSVLRDRKSEQYF
j_gene: TRBJ2-1; v_gene: TRBV7-2; CDR3aa: CASSLGLAPGDEQFF
j_gene: TRBJ2-2; v_gene: TRBV6-5; CDR3aa: CASRRGTANTGELFF
j_gene: TRBJ2-5; v_gene: TRBV15; CDR3aa: CATSRDSAGETQYF
j_gene: TRBJ2-1; v_gene: TRBV24-1; CDR3aa: CATSDSRAGGYNEQFF
j_gene: TRBJ2-7; v_gene: TRBV28; CDR3aa: CASRDPGGSYEQYF
j_gene: TRBJ1-2; v_gene: TRBV5-1; CDR3aa: CASRTGFYGYTF
j_gene: TRBJ1-4; v_gene: TRBV6-5; CDR3aa: CASSFLQGARSAKLFF
j_gene: TRBJ2-1; v_gene: TRBV5-4; CDR3aa: CASSYRDRGYAEQFF
j_gene: TRBJ1-1; v_gene: TRBV11-1; CDR3aa: CASSLAGEDTEAFF
j_gene: TRBJ1-1; v_gene: TRBV15; CDR3aa: CATSGEVAGLNTEAFF
j_gene: TRBJ2-7; v_gene: TRBV10-1; CDR3aa: CASSESGRDTYEQYF
j_gene: TRBJ1-2; v_gene: TRBV27; CDR3aa: CASSPFGQGVGYTF
j_gene: TRBJ1-1; v_gene: TRBV28; CDR3aa: CASPGGAGNTEAFF
j_gene: TRBJ2-1; v_gene: TRBV19; CDR3aa: CASSINRGWYNEQFF
j_gene: TRBJ2-7; v_gene: TRBV3-1/TRBV3-2; CDR3aa: CASSQALQTYEQYF
j_gene: TRBJ2-4; v_gene: TRBV3-1/TRBV3-2; CDR3aa: CASSPQGVSGIQYF
j_gene: TRBJ1-6; v_gene: TRBV2; CDR3aa: CASTKDRGHSPLHF
j_gene: TRBJ1-2; v_gene: TRBV12-3/TRBV12-4; CDR3aa: CASSRVDYGYTF
j_gene: TRBJ2-5; v_gene: TRBV2; CDR3aa: CASSGLARETQYF
j_gene: TRBJ2-3; v_gene: TRBV4-1; CDR3aa: CASSQEWSGSYTDTQYF
j_gene: TRBJ2-6; v_gene: TRBV7-9; CDR3aa: CASSPTWASGANVLTF
j_gene: TRBJ2-7; v_gene: TRBV18; CDR3aa: CASSPGSYEQYF
j_gene: TRBJ2-2; v_gene: TRBV9; CDR3aa: CASRTSGGDENTGELFF
j_gene: TRBJ2-1; v_gene: TRBV29-1; CDR3aa: CSVGTSGNEQFF
j_gene: TRBJ1-6; v_gene: TRBV6-5; CDR3aa: CASIRGPATAPLHF
j_gene: TRBJ2-5; v_gene: TRBV7-3; CDR3aa: CASTMTGSETQYF
j_gene: TRBJ2-2; v_gene: TRBV6-5; CDR3aa: CASKKEQGRFGELFF
j_gene: TRBJ2-1; v_gene: TRBV30; CDR3aa: CAWSKPRGTGGEQFF
j_gene: TRBJ1-4; v_gene: TRBV5-1; CDR3aa: CASSLALQGANEKLFF
j_gene: TRBJ2-7; v_gene: TRBV7-9; CDR3aa: CASSLATSGQGAIAYEQYF
j_gene: TRBJ2-1; v_gene: TRBV2; CDR3aa: CASSGLAGANEQFF